The rows below give T cell receptor beta chains drawn from one sample of a study of cytomegalovirus exposure and HLA in healthy donors. Assay used: immunoSEQ multiplex PCR; TCRdb lists only in-frame clones, some missing. The table lists some 160,000 clones, roughly 80% of them singletons. The sequencing input was PBMCs. The source is a male donor in good health and CMV-seropositive. Both conserved end residues are part of each CDR3. D genes are given only for firm matches. Clone size is not always given. Where it is, it says once, few, many or a class for expanded clones.

v_gene	j_gene	d_gene	abundance	CDR3nt	CDR3aa
TRBV19	TRBJ2-7	TRBD1	-	TGTGCCAGTAGTACCGGACAGGGAACCTACGAGCAGTACTTC	CASSTGQGTYEQYF
TRBV14	TRBJ1-1	-	-	TGTGCCAGCAGCCAATTCATGAGGAGCGCTGAAGCTTTCTTT	CASSQFMRSAEAFF
TRBV5-8	TRBJ2-7	-	-	TGTGCCAGCAGCTTGACAGGGAGCTACGAGCAGTACTTC	CASSLTGSYEQYF
TRBV7-6	TRBJ2-3	TRBD2	-	TGTGCCAGCAGCTTAGGCTCCCGACTAGCACGAGATACGCAGTATTTT	CASSLGSRLARDTQYF
TRBV7-9	TRBJ2-2	TRBD1	once	TGTGCCAGCAGCTTAGCGCTTCGGACAGGTGAAACCGGGGAGCTGTTTTTT	CASSLALRTGETGELFF
TRBV5-1	TRBJ2-2	-	-	TGCGCCAGTGACCCAGGGGACATAGGTAAAGCCGGGGAGCTGTTTTTT	CASDPGDIGKAGELFF
TRBV19	TRBJ1-4	TRBD1	-	TGTGCCACCTCGCCGGGACAGGGTACTGAAAAACTGTTTTTT	CATSPGQGTEKLFF
TRBV11-2	TRBJ2-7	TRBD2	-	TGTGCCAGCAGCTCGATTAGCGGGAGTACTTCTTACGAGCAGTACTTC	CASSSISGSTSYEQYF
TRBV4-1	TRBJ2-1	TRBD2	-	TGCGCCAGCAGCCAAGATAAAGTACTAGCGGTTGGTGAGCAGTTCTTC	CASSQDKVLAVGEQFF
TRBV28	TRBJ2-7	-	-	TGTGCCAGCAGTTCGGTCTCTTTCTCCTACGAGCAGTACTTC	CASSSVSFSYEQYF
TRBV7-2	TRBJ2-3	-	-	TGTGCCAGCAGCTTAGACTTCACAGATACGCAGTATTTT	CASSLDFTDTQYF